This T cell receptor beta chain was sequenced for a study of regulatory T cells in long-lasting Graves disease. The authors built TCR beta libraries using iRepertoire HTBI primers and Arm-PCR of CDR3 regions. TCRdb called the multiplex PCR reads again in MiXCR, with one record for every CDR3 protein. The repertoire holds about 320,000 distinct CDR3 sequences, with 15% to 20% as singletons. Study-level results: Persistent Graves' patients showed reduced TCR diversity versus newly diagnosed patients.

This clonotype was recorded many times. Its matching antigen is unknown. This sample's time point: newly diagnosed GD, antithyroid drugs for less than 3 months. The TCR library was prepared using RNA isolated from PBMCs. The CDR3 length is 16 residues. CDR1 and CDR2 from the germline V gene are MDHEN and SYDVKM. The V and J ends lost 5 bases and 12 bases, in that order; junction bases with no gene match: 15. The receptor comes from a female donor with Graves disease. This specimen was peripheral blood mononuclear cells (PBMCs), taken at new diagnosis, from a patient treated with antithyroid drugs. The chain uses TRBV28 and TRBJ2-7; 14 nucleotides match TRBD2. CDR3 nucleotide sequence: TGTGCCAGCAGTCCCAGAGGGGGACTAGCGGGGGAGTTGTGGTACTTC. This sequence encodes CASSPRGGLAGELWYF.